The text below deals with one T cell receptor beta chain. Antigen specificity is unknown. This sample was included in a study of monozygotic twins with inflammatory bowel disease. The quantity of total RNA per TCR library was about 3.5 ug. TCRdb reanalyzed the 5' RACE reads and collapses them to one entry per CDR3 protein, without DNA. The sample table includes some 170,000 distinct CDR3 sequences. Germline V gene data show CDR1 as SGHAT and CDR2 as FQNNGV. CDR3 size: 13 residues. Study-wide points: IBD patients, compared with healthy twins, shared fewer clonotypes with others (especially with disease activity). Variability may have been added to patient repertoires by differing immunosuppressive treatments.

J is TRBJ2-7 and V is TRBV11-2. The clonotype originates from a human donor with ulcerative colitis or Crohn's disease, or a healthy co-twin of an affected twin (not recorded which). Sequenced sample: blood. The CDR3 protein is CASSLDYQYEQYF.